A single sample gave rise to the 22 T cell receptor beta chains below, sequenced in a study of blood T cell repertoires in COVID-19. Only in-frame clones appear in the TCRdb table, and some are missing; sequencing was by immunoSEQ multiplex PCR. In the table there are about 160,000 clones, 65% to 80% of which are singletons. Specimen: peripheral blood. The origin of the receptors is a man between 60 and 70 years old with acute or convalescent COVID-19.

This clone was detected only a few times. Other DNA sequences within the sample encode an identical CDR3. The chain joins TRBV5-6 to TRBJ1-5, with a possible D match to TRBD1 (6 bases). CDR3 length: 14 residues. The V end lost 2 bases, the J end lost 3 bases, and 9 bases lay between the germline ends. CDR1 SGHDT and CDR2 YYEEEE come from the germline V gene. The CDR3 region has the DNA TGTGCCAGCAGCTTCAGGGGTCACAATCAGCCCCAGCATTTT. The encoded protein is CASSFRGHNQPQHF.

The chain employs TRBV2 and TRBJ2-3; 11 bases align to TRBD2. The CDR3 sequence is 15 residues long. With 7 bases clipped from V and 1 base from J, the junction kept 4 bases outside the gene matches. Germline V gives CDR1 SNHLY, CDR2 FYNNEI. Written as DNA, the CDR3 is TGTGCCAGCACGGGGGGACTAGCGGGCACAGATACGCAGTATTTT. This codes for CASTGGLAGTDTQYF.

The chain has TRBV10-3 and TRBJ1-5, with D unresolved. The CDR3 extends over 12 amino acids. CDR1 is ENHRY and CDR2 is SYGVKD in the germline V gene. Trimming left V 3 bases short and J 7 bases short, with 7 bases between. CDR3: CAISDPQQPQHF. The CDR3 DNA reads TGTGCCATCAGTGACCCCCAGCAGCCCCAGCATTTT.

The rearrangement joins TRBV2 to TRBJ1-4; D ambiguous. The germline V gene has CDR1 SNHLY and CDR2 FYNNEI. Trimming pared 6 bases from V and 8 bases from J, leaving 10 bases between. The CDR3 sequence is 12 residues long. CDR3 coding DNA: TGTGCCAGCAGAGAGGGCTCGGAAAAACTGTTTTTT. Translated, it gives CASREGSEKLFF.

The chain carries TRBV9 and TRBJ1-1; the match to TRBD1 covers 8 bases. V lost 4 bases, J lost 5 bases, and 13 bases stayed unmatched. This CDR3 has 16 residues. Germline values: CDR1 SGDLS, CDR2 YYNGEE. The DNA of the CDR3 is TGTGCCAGCAGCCCGGGGACAGGCGCCCTGGGAACTGAAGCTTTCTTT. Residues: CASSPGTGALGTEAFF.

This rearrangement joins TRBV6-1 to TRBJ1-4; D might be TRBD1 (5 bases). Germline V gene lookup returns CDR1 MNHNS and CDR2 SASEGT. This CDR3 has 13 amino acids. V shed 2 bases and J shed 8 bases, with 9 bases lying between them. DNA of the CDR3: TGTGCCAGCAGTGAACAGGGTAGGGAAAAACTGTTTTTT. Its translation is CASSEQGREKLFF.

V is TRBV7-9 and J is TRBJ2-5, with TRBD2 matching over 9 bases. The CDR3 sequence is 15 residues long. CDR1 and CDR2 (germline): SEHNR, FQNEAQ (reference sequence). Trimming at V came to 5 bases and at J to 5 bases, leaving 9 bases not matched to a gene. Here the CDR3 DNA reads TGTGCCAGCAGCACCCAGCGGGGGGCAGGGGAGACCCAGTACTTC. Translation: CASSTQRGAGETQYF.

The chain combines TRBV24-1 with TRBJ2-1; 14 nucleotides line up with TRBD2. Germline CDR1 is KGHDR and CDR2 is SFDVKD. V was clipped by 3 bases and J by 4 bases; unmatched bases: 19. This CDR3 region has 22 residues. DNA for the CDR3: TGTGCCACCAGTGATACTCTCGCTGGACTAGCGGGGGGACTATCTAGTTACAATGAGCAGTTCTTC. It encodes CATSDTLAGLAGGLSSYNEQFF.

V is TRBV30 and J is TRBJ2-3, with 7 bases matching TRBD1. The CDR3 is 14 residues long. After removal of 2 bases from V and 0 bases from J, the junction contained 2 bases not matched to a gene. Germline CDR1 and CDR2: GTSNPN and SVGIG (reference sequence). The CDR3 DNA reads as TGTGCCTGGAGTACAGGGGCGAGCACAGATACGCAGTATTTT. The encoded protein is CAWSTGASTDTQYF.

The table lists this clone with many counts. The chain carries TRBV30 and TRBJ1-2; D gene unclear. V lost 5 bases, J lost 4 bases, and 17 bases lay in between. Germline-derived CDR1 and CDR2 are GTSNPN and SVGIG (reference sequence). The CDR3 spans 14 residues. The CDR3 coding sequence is TGTGCCTGGGAGGAGGGAACCCTGGGCTATGGCTACACCTTC. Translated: CAWEEGTLGYGYTF.

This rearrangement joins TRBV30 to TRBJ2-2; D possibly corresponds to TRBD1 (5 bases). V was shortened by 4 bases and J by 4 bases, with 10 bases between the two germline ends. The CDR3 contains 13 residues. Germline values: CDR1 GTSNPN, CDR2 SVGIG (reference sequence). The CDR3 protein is CAWTMTVTGELFF. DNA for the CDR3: TGTGCCTGGACCATGACAGTCACCGGGGAGCTGTTTTTT.

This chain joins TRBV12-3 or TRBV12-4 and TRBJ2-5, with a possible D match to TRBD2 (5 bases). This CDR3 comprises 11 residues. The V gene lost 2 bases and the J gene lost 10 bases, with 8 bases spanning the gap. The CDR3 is CASSLKGDQYF. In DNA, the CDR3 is TGTGCCAGCAGTTTAAAGGGAGACCAGTACTTC.

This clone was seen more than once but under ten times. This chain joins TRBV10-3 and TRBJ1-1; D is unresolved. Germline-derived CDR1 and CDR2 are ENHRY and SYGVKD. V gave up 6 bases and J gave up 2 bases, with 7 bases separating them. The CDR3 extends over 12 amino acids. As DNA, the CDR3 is TGTGCCATCAGGACTTCTAACACTGAAGCTTTCTTT. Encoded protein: CAIRTSNTEAFF.

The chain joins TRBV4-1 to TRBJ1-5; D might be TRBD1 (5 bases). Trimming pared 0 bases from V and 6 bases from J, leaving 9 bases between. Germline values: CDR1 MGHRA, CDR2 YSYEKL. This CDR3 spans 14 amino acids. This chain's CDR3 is CASSQDGGVQPQHF. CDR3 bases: TGCGCCAGCAGCCAAGATGGGGGGGTTCAGCCCCAGCATTTT.

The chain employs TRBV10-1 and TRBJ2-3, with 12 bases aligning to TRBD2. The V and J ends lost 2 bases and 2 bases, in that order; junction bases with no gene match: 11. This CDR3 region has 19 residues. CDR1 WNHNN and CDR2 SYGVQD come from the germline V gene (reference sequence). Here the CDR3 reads CASSEKTLLAGGDTDTQYF. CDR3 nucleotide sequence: TGCGCCAGCAGTGAGAAGACCTTACTAGCGGGGGGAGACACAGATACGCAGTATTTT.

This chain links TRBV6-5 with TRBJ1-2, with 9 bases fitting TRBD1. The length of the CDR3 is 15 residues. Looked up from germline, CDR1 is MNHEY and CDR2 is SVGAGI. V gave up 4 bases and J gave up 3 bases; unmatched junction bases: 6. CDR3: CASSSPDRGHYGYTF. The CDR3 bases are TGTGCCAGCAGTTCCCCGGACAGGGGCCACTATGGCTACACCTTC.

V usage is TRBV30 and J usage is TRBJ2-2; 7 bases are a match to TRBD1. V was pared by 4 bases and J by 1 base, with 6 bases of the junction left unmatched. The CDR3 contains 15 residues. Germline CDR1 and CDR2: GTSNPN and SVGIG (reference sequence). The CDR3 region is CAWKLRDRNTGELFF. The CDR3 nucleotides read TGTGCCTGGAAACTCCGGGACAGGAACACCGGGGAGCTGTTTTTT.

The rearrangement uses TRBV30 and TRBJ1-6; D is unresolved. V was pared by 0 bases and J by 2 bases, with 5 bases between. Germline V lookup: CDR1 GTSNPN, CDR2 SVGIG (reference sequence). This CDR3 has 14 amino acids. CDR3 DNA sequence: TGTGCCTGGAGTGTACTGACCTATAATTCACCCCTCCACTTT. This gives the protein CAWSVLTYNSPLHF.

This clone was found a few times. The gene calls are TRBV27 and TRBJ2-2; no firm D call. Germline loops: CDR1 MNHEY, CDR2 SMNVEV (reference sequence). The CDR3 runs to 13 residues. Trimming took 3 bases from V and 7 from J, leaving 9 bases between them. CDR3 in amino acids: CASSFRMGGELFF. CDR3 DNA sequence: TGTGCCAGCAGTTTCAGGATGGGCGGGGAGCTGTTTTTT.

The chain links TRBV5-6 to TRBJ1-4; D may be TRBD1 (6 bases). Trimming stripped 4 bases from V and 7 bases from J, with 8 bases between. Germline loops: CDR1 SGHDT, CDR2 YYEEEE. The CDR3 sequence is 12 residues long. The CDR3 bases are TGTGCCAGCAGCAGACAGGTTGAAAAACTGTTTTTT. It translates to CASSRQVEKLFF.

CDR3 region: CASSVRGGLDEQFF. The CDR3 DNA sequence: TGTGCCAGCAGCGTACGGGGGGGGCTCGATGAGCAGTTCTTC. The genes are TRBV9 and TRBJ2-1, with 8 bases that match TRBD2. J was trimmed by 8 bases and V by 1 base; bases with no gene match: 5. There are 14 residues in the CDR3. Germline V lookup: CDR1 SGDLS, CDR2 YYNGEE.

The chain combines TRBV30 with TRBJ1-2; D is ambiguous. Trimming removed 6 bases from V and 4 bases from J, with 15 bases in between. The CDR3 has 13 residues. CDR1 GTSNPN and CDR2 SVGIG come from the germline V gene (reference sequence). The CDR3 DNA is TGTGCCTGCGAGCCCGACACGACCTATGGCTACACCTTC. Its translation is CACEPDTTYGYTF.